These 3 T cell receptor beta chains originate from one sample sequenced in a study of blood T cell repertoires in COVID-19. Some clones are missing from TCRdb's copy, which holds only in-frame ones; the method was immunoSEQ multiplex PCR. Of some 87,000 clones listed, roughly four fifths are singletons. Sequencing used peripheral blood. The source of these receptors is a human donor in a cohort sampled during active COVID-19.

The chain uses TRBV5-1 and TRBJ1-2; perhaps TRBD1 as D (6 bases). There are 15 residues in the CDR3. Germline V gene lookup returns CDR1 SGHRS and CDR2 YFSETQ. Trimming left V 7 bases short and J 1 base short, with 17 bases between. The CDR3 DNA sequence: TGCGCCAGCCGATCGGGGGGCGATTTTAACTATGGCTACACCTTC. Protein product: CASRSGGDFNYGYTF.

The V call is TRBV19, the J call TRBJ1-4; D not resolved. V lost 10 bases to trimming and J lost 0 bases, with 9 bases between them. CDR1 is LNHDA and CDR2 is SQIVND in the germline V gene (reference sequence). This CDR3 contains 13 residues. The CDR3 is CATSVATNEKLFF. The CDR3 DNA sequence: TGTGCCACTTCGGTTGCAACTAATGAAAAACTGTTTTTT.

This chain connects TRBV2 to TRBJ2-2; 9 bases are shared with TRBD1. Looked up from germline, CDR1 is SNHLY and CDR2 is FYNNEI. This CDR3 contains 15 residues. With V trimmed by 6 bases and J by 4 bases, 6 bases remained unmatched. CDR3 amino acids: CASRGGTGLTGELFF. CDR3 in DNA: TGTGCCAGCAGAGGCGGGACAGGGCTCACCGGGGAGCTGTTTTTT.